This T cell receptor beta chain comes out of a study of response to subunit inactivated influenza vaccine. In this sample, this clonotype turned up many times. The CDR3 totals 13 residues. V was trimmed by 5 bases and J by 0 bases, leaving 8 bases between them. Germline V gene sequence: CDR1 SGHVS, CDR2 FQNEAQ. TCRdb redid the calling of the RT-PCR reads with MiXCR, one entry per CDR3 protein. The sample carries roughly 700,000 distinct CDR3 sequences, approximately 14% recorded once. V usage is TRBV7-8 and J usage is TRBJ2-7, with D hard to call. Sample: PBMCs from blood, taken 14 days before vaccination. The receptor's source is a man aged 50-59 years who received an inactivated influenza vaccine. CDR3 region: CASSPHSSYEQYF. The CDR3 bases are TGTGCCAGCAGCCCGCATAGCTCCTACGAGCAGTACTTC. The variable domain in full, completed from reference TRBV7-8 and TRBJ2-7, reads GAGVSQSPRYKVAKRGQDVALRCDPISGHVSLFWYQQALGQGPEFLTYFQNEAQLDKSGLPSDRFFAERPEGSVSTLKIQRTQQEDSAVYLCASSPHSSYEQYFGPGTRLTVT.